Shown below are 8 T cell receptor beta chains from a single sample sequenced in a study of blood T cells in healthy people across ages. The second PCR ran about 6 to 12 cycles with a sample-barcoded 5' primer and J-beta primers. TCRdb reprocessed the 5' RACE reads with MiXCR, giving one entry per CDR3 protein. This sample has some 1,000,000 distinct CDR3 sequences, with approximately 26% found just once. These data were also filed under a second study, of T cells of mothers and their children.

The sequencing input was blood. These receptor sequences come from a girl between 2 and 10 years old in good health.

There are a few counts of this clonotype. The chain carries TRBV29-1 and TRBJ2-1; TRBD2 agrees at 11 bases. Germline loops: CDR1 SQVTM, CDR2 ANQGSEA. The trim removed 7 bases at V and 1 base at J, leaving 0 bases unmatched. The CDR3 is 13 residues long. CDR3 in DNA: TGCAGCGGACTAGCGGGGTCCTACAATGAGCAGTTCTTC. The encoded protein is CSGLAGSYNEQFF.

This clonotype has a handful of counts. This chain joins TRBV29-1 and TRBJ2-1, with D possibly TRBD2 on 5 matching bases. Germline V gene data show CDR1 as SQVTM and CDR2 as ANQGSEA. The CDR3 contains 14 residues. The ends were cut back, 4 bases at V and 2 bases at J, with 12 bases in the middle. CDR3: CSVGGLSTYNEQFF. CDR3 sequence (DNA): TGCAGCGTTGGCGGGCTCTCTACCTACAATGAGCAGTTCTTC.

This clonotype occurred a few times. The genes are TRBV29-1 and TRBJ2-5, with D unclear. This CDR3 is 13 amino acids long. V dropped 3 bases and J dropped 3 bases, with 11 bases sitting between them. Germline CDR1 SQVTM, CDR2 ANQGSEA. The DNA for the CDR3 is TGCAGCGTTGACGTGGACGGAGAAGAGACCCAGTACTTC. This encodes CSVDVDGEETQYF.

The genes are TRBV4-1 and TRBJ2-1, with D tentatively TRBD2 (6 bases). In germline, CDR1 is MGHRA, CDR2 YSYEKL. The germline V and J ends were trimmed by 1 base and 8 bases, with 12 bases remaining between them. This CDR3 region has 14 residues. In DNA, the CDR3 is TGCGCCAGCAGCCAAGTGGAGGGAGTCGATGAGCAGTTCTTC. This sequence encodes CASSQVEGVDEQFF.

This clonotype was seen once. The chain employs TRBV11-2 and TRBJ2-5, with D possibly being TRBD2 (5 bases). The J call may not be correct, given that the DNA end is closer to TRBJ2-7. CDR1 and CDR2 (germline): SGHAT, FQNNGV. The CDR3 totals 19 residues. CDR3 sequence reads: CASSLDHLSGWVIPYEQYF. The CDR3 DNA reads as TGTGCCAGCAGCTTAGATCATCTCAGCGGTTGGGTTATCCCCTACGAGCAGTACTTC.

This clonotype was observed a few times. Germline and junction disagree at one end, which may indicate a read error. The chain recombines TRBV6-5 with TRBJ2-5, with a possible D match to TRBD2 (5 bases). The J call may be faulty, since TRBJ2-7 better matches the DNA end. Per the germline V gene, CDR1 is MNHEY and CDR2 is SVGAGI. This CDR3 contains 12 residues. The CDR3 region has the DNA TGTGCCAACAGTTACCGAGGGAGCGAGCAGTACTTC. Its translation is CANSYRGSEQYF.

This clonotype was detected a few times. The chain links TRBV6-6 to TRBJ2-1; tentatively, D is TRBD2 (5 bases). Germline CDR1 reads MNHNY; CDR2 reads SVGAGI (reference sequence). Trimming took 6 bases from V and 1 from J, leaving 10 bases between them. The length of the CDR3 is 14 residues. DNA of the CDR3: TGTGCCAGCAGCCCTAGCCTGTCCTACAATGAGCAGTTCTTC. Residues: CASSPSLSYNEQFF.

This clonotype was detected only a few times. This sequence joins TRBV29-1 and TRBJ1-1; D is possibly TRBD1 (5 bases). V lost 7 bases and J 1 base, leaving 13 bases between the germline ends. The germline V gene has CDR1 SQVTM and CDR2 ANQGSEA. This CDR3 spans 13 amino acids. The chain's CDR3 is CSAQGGGNTEAFF. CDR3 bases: TGCAGCGCCCAGGGTGGGGGGAACACTGAAGCTTTCTTT.